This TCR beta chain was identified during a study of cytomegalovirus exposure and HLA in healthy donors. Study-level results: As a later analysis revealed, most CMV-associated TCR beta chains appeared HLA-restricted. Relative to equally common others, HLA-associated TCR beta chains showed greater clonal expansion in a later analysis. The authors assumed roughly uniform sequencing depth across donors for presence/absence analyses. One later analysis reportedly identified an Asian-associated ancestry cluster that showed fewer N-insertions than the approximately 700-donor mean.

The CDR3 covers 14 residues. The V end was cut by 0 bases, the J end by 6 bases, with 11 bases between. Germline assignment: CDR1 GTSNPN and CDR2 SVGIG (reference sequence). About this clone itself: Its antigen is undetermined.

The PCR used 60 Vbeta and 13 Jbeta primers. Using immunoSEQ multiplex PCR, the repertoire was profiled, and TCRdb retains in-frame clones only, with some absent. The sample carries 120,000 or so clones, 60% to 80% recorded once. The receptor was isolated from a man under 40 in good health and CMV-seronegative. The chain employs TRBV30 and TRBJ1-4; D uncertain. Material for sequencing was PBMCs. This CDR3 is CAWSVNFGDEKLFF. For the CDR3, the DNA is TGTGCCTGGAGTGTAAACTTCGGGGATGAAAAACTGTTTTTT.